This passage covers 21 T cell receptor beta chains from one sample sequenced in a study of patients and donors after allogeneic stem cell transplantation (dated by TCRdb to 2020 to 2021). To prepare the library, RT-PCR was applied. Reads for this sample came from a NextSeq 550. The raw public data were reprocessed by TCRdb itself: fastp quality trimming at Q25, MiXCR clonotype calling, in-frame beta chains only. Every entry covers one CDR3 protein and lists the most common genes and DNA from its rows. Recorded for this sample are 400,000 to 450,000 distinct CDR3 sequences; 16% of them occurred a single time. Less than 9.5% of the sample comes from the top ten. Sequencing used blood, either unsorted or a sorted T cell fraction (not recorded which). The receptor source for this set is a human donor who was either an allogeneic HSCT recipient or a stem cell or donor lymphocyte infusion donor (not recorded which). It is not recorded whose cells these are; they may come from a transplant donor.

This clonotype was seen at least ten times. The rearrangement joins TRBV7-2 to TRBJ2-2, with TRBD1 as a possible D gene (6 bases). Trimming took 4 bases from V and 3 from J, leaving 18 bases between them. Germline CDR1 reads SGHTA; CDR2 reads FQGNSA. This CDR3 contains 17 residues. The chain's CDR3 is CASSSILGTKHTGELFF. The CDR3 bases are TGTGCCAGCAGCTCCATACTAGGGACAAAGCACACCGGGGAGCTGTTTTTT.

In its sample, this clonotype was seen a few times. The genes are TRBV7-3 and TRBJ2-3; D gene unclear. This CDR3 has 14 amino acids. Germline V gene data show CDR1 as SGHTA and CDR2 as FQGTGA. V shed 2 bases and J shed 6 bases, with 12 bases lying between them. The CDR3 loop reads CASSLLAQGDTQYF. In DNA form, the CDR3 reads TGTGCCAGCAGCTTATTAGCCCAAGGGGATACGCAGTATTTT.

This clonotype has at least ten counts. The genes are TRBV5-1 and TRBJ2-3, with D unresolved. V was clipped by 3 bases and J by 0 bases, with 8 bases between them. Looked up from germline, CDR1 is SGHRS and CDR2 is YFSETQ. The CDR3 totals 14 residues. CDR3 loop: CASSSGRSTDTQYF. As DNA, the CDR3 is TGCGCCAGCAGCTCCGGACGTAGCACAGATACGCAGTATTTT.

The chain recombines TRBV5-6 with TRBJ1-2, with D perhaps matching TRBD1 (6 bases). Trimming removed 2 bases at V and 3 bases at J, with 11 bases between. Looked up from germline, CDR1 is SGHDT and CDR2 is YYEEEE. The CDR3 is made up of 14 amino acids. Here the CDR3 reads CASSFGQFDYGYTF. The CDR3 nucleotides read TGTGCCAGCAGCTTCGGACAGTTTGACTATGGCTACACCTTC. Filled out from reference TRBV5-6 and TRBJ1-2, the complete variable domain reads DAGVTQSPTHLIKTRGQQVTLRCSPKSGHDTVSWYQQALGQGPQFIFQYYEEEERQRGNFPDRFSGHQFPNYSSELNVNALLLGDSALYLCASSFGQFDYGYTFGSGTRLTVV.

The V and J genes are TRBV5-1 and TRBJ2-3; TRBD1 matches at 8 bases. The germline gives CDR1 SGHRS, CDR2 YFSETQ. The CDR3 is made up of 16 amino acids. J was trimmed by 0 bases and V by 4 bases; bases with no gene match: 7. DNA of the CDR3: TGCGCCAGCAGCCCGATCCAGGGGGCTAGCACAGATACGCAGTATTTT. Encoded protein: CASSPIQGASTDTQYF.

The count of this clonotype is one. The chain joins TRBV30 to TRBJ1-1; no definite D call. V was shortened by 6 bases and J by 4 bases, with 12 bases between the two germline ends. The CDR3 runs to 12 residues. Germline V gene data show CDR1 as GTSNPN and CDR2 as SVGIG (reference sequence). CDR3 nucleotide sequence: TGTGCCTGTGTTGTATGGGGCACTGAAGCTTTCTTT. Translated: CACVVWGTEAFF.

This rearrangement joins TRBV20-1 to TRBJ2-2; D gene ambiguous. Germline V lookup: CDR1 DFQATT, CDR2 SNEGSKA (reference sequence). With 3 bases removed from V and 4 bases from J, the gap between germline ends came to 12 bases. CDR3 size: 14 residues. In DNA, the CDR3 is TGCAGTGCTAGGTCACTATTCTCCACCGGGGAGCTGTTTTTT. Translated: CSARSLFSTGELFF.

This clonotype was observed a handful of times. The CDR3 reads CATSDLGYDQPQHF. In DNA form, the CDR3 reads TGTGCCACCAGTGACCTGGGGTATGATCAGCCCCAGCATTTT. The rearrangement links TRBV24-1 to TRBJ1-5; D uncertain. Per germline, CDR1 KGHDR and CDR2 SFDVKD. V lost 4 bases and J 5 bases, leaving 11 bases between the germline ends. The CDR3 covers 14 residues.

This clonotype was counted a few times. The rearrangement joins TRBV2 to TRBJ2-5, with D maybe TRBD1 (5 bases). Germline assignment: CDR1 SNHLY and CDR2 FYNNEI. The CDR3 runs 15 residues. Trimming cost V 2 bases and J 2 bases, with 12 bases left between them. CDR3 sequence (DNA): TGTGCCAGCAGTGAATTAACAGGTCGTCAAGAGACCCAGTACTTC. It translates to CASSELTGRQETQYF.

The chain employs TRBV18 and TRBJ1-1; D is unclear. This CDR3 has 14 residues. From germline, CDR1 is KGHSH and CDR2 LQKENI. V shed 5 bases and J shed 0 bases, with 10 bases lying between them. Here the CDR3 DNA reads TGTGCCAGCTCATCCAGCGGGATGAACACTGAAGCTTTCTTT. Translation: CASSSSGMNTEAFF.

The rearrangement uses TRBV20-1 and TRBJ1-2; D not resolved. This CDR3 has 12 amino acids. The germline CDR1 and CDR2 sequences are DFQATT and SNEGSKA (reference sequence). Between the trimmed V and J ends, which lost 4 bases and 0 bases, there was a span of 6 bases. This CDR3 reads CSATGSNYGYTF. CDR3 nucleotides: TGCAGTGCTACAGGATCTAACTATGGCTACACCTTC.

V is TRBV9 and J is TRBJ2-2; no clear D. V lost 0 bases, J lost 6 bases, and 12 bases lay in between. Germline V gene data show CDR1 as SGDLS and CDR2 as YYNGEE. The CDR3 spans 15 residues. In DNA, the CDR3 is TGTGCCAGCAGCGTAGGAGTCGGAATTTCCGGGGAGCTGTTTTTT. It is translated as CASSVGVGISGELFF.

This clonotype was detected only a few times. The chain links TRBV9 to TRBJ2-5, with 8 nucleotides matching TRBD1. In germline, CDR1 is SGDLS, CDR2 YYNGEE. V gave up 0 bases and J gave up 8 bases; unmatched junction bases: 6. This CDR3 has 14 residues. The CDR3 DNA is TGTGCCAGCAGCGTAGCAGGGGGCCACCAAACCCAGTACTTC. Encoded protein: CASSVAGGHQTQYF.

This clonotype showed up just a few times. The V and J genes are TRBV5-6 and TRBJ1-6; TRBD1 might be the D (5 bases). Germline V gene data show CDR1 as SGHDT and CDR2 as YYEEEE. Trimming took 1 base from V and 0 from J, leaving 14 bases between them. There are 18 residues in the CDR3. The CDR3 DNA sequence: TGTGCCAGCAGCTTGCAGAGGGGCCTAAGCTCCTATAATTCACCCCTCCACTTT. Residues: CASSLQRGLSSYNSPLHF.

In DNA form, the CDR3 reads TGTGCCAGCAGCCAAGAGGGCAGGGGGCGGTCCTATGGCTACACCTTC. The encoded protein is CASSQEGRGRSYGYTF. The chain combines TRBV3-1 with TRBJ1-2, with 8 bases matching TRBD1. Germline V CDR1 and CDR2: LGHDT, YNNKEL (reference sequence). This CDR3 region has 16 residues. The junction had 7 bases not matched to a gene; V was cut back by 0 bases and J by 4 bases. Supplemented by reference TRBV3-1 and TRBJ1-2, the full variable domain reads DTAVSQTPKYLVTQMGNDKSIKCEQNLGHDTMYWYKQDSKKFLKIMFSYNNKELIINETVPNRFSPKSPDKAHLNLHINSLELGDSAVYFCASSQEGRGRSYGYTFGSGTRLTVV.

This clonotype has more than one count but fewer than ten. The rearrangement joins TRBV5-1 to TRBJ1-1; D is ambiguous. V lost 1 base, J lost 4 bases, and 5 bases lay in between. This CDR3 has 12 amino acids. The germline V gene has CDR1 SGHRS and CDR2 YFSETQ. This CDR3 is CASSLSSTEAFF. The CDR3 DNA reads TGCGCCAGCAGCTTGTCCAGCACTGAAGCTTTCTTT.

This clonotype was recorded once. This chain joins TRBV5-1 and TRBJ2-3; 13 bases are a match to TRBD2. J was trimmed by 0 bases and V by 4 bases; bases with no gene match: 8. CDR3 size: 18 residues. Germline values: CDR1 SGHRS, CDR2 YFSETQ. CDR3 in amino acids: CASSQTSGGLPSTDTQYF. In nucleotides, the CDR3 is TGCGCCAGCAGCCAGACTAGCGGGGGGCTCCCCAGCACAGATACGCAGTATTTT.

This clonotype appeared a few times. This rearrangement joins TRBV7-6 to TRBJ1-4; D uncertain. The V gene's germline CDR1 is SGHVS and CDR2 FNYEAQ. V was cut by 6 bases and J by 0 bases, with 8 bases left in between. This CDR3 contains 14 residues. CDR3 sequence reads: CASRYRATNEKLFF. CDR3 sequence (DNA): TGTGCCAGCAGATACCGTGCAACTAATGAAAAACTGTTTTTT.

This clonotype appeared a few times. V is TRBV20-1 and J is TRBJ2-3; 11 nucleotides match TRBD2. V lost 5 bases, J lost 0 bases, and 7 bases stayed unmatched. Germline CDR1 is DFQATT and CDR2 is SNEGSKA (reference sequence). This CDR3 has 16 residues. CDR3 nucleotides: TGCAGTGCTCCGACTAGCGGGAAATCTAGCACAGATACGCAGTATTTT. Its translation is CSAPTSGKSSTDTQYF.

The chain couples TRBV5-1 to TRBJ2-7; D is undetermined. The germline V gene has CDR1 SGHRS and CDR2 YFSETQ. The CDR3 loop spans 9 amino acids. Trimming pared 5 bases from V and 6 bases from J, leaving 3 bases between. The CDR3 spells CASRSEQYF. The CDR3 region has the DNA TGCGCCAGCAGGAGCGAGCAGTACTTC.

V is TRBV7-9 and J is TRBJ2-4; 7 bases match TRBD2. V dropped 2 bases and J dropped 0; count of bases not matched to a gene: 4. The germline CDR1 and CDR2 sequences are SEHNR and FQNEAQ (reference sequence). There are 16 residues in the CDR3. In DNA, the CDR3 is TGTGCCAGCAGCTTATTTGCGGGGGTAGCCAAAAACATTCAGTACTTC. Its translation is CASSLFAGVAKNIQYF.